The 14 T cell receptor beta chains presented below share a single source sample, sequenced in a study of human T cells and chemical hapten exposure. The time point: pre-sensitization, week 0. The treatment: therapeutic diphenylcyclopropenone sensitization with weekly scalp DPC. MiXCR, run by TCRdb on the RACE reads, gives a single entry per CDR3 protein. The data contain approximately 320,000 distinct CDR3 sequences, 4.5% to 5.5% of them seen just once; the ten biggest clones take up about 8.2%. The starting material was whole blood, obtained in connection with sensitization to the hapten diphenylcyclopropenone (DPC). The receptors shown here come from a woman aged 18-30 years with alopecia areata. Some clones in this sample may be carry-over from other donors' samples.

This chain links TRBV20-1 with TRBJ1-2, with D possibly matching TRBD1 (5 bases). V lost 4 bases and J 8 bases, leaving 11 bases between the germline ends. The germline CDR1 and CDR2 sequences are DFQATT and SNEGSKA (reference sequence). The CDR3 is 11 amino acids. CDR3 loop: CSAIWGSGYTF. Here the CDR3 DNA reads TGCAGTGCTATATGGGGGAGCGGCTACACCTTC.

There are many counts of this clonotype. The chain links TRBV12-3 or TRBV12-4 to TRBJ1-5, with 8 bases that match TRBD1. The V gene end was trimmed by 5 bases and the J gene end by 3 bases; junction bases not matched to a gene: 12. The CDR3 runs 17 residues. CDR3 bases: TGTGCCAGCAGTGCCCCGACAGGGGAAGAGGACAATCAGCCCCAGCATTTT. It encodes CASSAPTGEEDNQPQHF.

This clonotype was counted many times. The V gene is TRBV19, the J gene TRBJ1-5, with TRBD1 matching 7 bases. Germline V gene sequence: CDR1 LNHDA, CDR2 SQIVND (reference sequence). The CDR3 covers 14 residues. V dropped 4 bases and J dropped 4; count of bases not matched to a gene: 4. CDR3 amino acids: CASSRDRANQPQHF. The CDR3, as DNA: TGTGCCAGTAGTAGGGACAGAGCTAATCAGCCCCAGCATTTT.

This clonotype was seen many times. The chain links TRBV7-9 to TRBJ2-5; no firm D call. The germline CDR1 and CDR2 sequences are SEHNR and FQNEAQ (reference sequence). Trimming stripped 5 bases from V and 2 bases from J, with 9 bases between. This CDR3 is 13 amino acids long. For the CDR3, the DNA is TGTGCCAGCAGCCCGGACGGACAAGAGACCCAGTACTTC. Amino acids: CASSPDGQETQYF.

This clonotype came up a few times. The chain couples TRBV6-2 or TRBV6-3 to TRBJ1-1, with unresolved D. Germline V lookup: CDR1 MNHEY, CDR2 SVGEGT. The CDR3 has 13 amino acids. The ends were cut back, 7 bases at V and 2 bases at J, with 11 bases in the middle. The CDR3 nucleotides read TGTGCCAGCACCGGGGAACTTAACACTGAAGCTTTCTTT. Translated, it gives CASTGELNTEAFF.

This rearrangement joins TRBV7-2 to TRBJ2-3; D is undetermined. The CDR3 is 15 amino acids. Trimming took off 1 base at V and 0 bases at J, with 8 bases between the two ends. CDR1 is SGHTA and CDR2 is FQGNSA in the germline V gene. Here the CDR3 DNA reads TGTGCCAGCAGCTTAGTTGGTTCGAGCACAGATACGCAGTATTTT. Residues: CASSLVGSSTDTQYF.

This clonotype was recorded at least ten times. The chain couples TRBV6-1 to TRBJ1-5; possibly TRBD1 for D (6 bases). The germline V and J ends were trimmed by 5 bases and 7 bases, with 15 bases remaining between them. This CDR3 comprises 14 residues. Germline V gene sequence: CDR1 MNHNS, CDR2 SASEGT. In nucleotides, the CDR3 is TGTGCCAGCAGTCCTCTGGACAGAAACCAGCCCCAGCATTTT. It specifies CASSPLDRNQPQHF.

The gene calls are TRBV27 and TRBJ2-1; D unclear. The CDR3 contains 16 residues. V lost 4 bases to trimming and J lost 4 bases, with 17 bases between them. CDR1 is MNHEY, CDR2 SMNVEV, per germline (reference sequence). The CDR3 region has the DNA TGTGCCAGCAGTTCATACGGGCGAGATCTTTACAATGAGCAGTTCTTC. Its translation: CASSSYGRDLYNEQFF.

There are a few counts of this clonotype. The CDR3 DNA reads as TGTGCCAGCAGCTCAGTATTAGCGGGGGGGCGTGGTACGCAGTATTTT. Protein sequence: CASSSVLAGGRGTQYF. The rearrangement joins TRBV7-2 to TRBJ2-3, with 11 bases lining up with TRBD2. Germline CDR1 reads SGHTA; CDR2 reads FQGNSA. Losses at the gene ends were 4 bases for V and 8 bases for J; bases not matched to a gene: 11. The CDR3 length is 16 residues.

This sequence joins TRBV9 and TRBJ1-5; TRBD1 aligns across 7 bases. V trimming: 2 bases; J trimming: 2 bases; junction bases outside the gene matches: 4. Germline V gene sequence: CDR1 SGDLS, CDR2 YYNGEE. The length of the CDR3 is 15 residues. The CDR3 coding sequence is TGTGCCAGCAGCGTTCCCGGACAGGGCAATCAGCCCCAGCATTTT. Residues: CASSVPGQGNQPQHF.

This clonotype was detected many times. This chain uses TRBV25-1 with TRBJ1-2, with D possibly TRBD1 on 6 matching bases. V lost 4 bases and J lost 7, with 25 bases in between. CDR1 and CDR2 (germline): MGHDK, SYGVNS. There are 17 residues in the CDR3. CDR3 region: CASSGTLGDKGTAGYTF. The CDR3 nucleotides are TGTGCCAGCAGTGGGACATTAGGGGACAAAGGGACGGCTGGCTACACCTTC.

This clonotype was seen repeatedly, ten times or more. The V gene is TRBV2, the J gene TRBJ1-2, with D unclear. The CDR3 length is 14 residues. Looked up from germline, CDR1 is SNHLY and CDR2 is FYNNEI. V dropped 2 bases and J dropped 8 bases, with 15 bases sitting between them. The CDR3: CASSEFLGSHGYTF. The CDR3, as DNA: TGTGCCAGCAGTGAATTTCTTGGAAGTCACGGCTACACCTTC.

The chain joins TRBV10-3 to TRBJ2-3; 14 bases are shared with TRBD2. CDR1 ENHRY and CDR2 SYGVKD come from the germline V gene. The CDR3 contains 15 residues. Trimming removed 8 bases from V and 0 bases from J; junction bases left unmatched: 1. CDR3: CAIGLAGGSTDTQYF. The CDR3, as DNA: TGTGCCATCGGACTAGCGGGGGGAAGCACAGATACGCAGTATTTT.

This rearrangement joins TRBV6-7 to TRBJ1-2, with D possibly matching TRBD1 (6 bases). TRBV6-7 is an ORF, with its function uncertain. The V end was cut by 6 bases, the J end by 5 bases, with 16 bases between. This CDR3 has 14 residues. The CDR3: CASSPVQGKYGYTF. CDR3 DNA: TGTGCCAGCAGCCCGGTACAGGGAAAGTATGGCTACACCTTC.